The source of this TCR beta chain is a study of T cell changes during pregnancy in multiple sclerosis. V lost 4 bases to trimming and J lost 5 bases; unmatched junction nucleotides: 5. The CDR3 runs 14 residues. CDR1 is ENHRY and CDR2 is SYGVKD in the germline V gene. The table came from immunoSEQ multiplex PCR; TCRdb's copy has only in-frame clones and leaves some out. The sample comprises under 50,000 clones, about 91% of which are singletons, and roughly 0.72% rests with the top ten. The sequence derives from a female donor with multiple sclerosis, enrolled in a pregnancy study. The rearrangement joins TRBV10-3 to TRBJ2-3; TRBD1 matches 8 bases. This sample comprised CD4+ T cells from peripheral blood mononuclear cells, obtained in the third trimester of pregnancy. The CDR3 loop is CAISGTGGRDTQYF. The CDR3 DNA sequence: TGTGCCATCAGTGGTACAGGGGGGAGAGATACGCAGTATTTT.